This T cell receptor beta chain appears in the sequencing data of a study of identical twins. It was template switching that added a universal primer site, and there were unique molecular identifiers on the cDNA. TCRdb reprocessed the 5' RACE reads via MiXCR and lists one record per CDR3 protein. The data contain around 1.7 million distinct CDR3 sequences, roughly 35% of them singletons. Worth noting for this clonotype: The junction departs from germline at one end; a sequencing error may be responsible.

The CDR3 is 15 amino acids. The germline CDR1 and CDR2 sequences are SGHDN and FVKESK. The specimen sequenced was cord blood. The rearrangement joins TRBV14 to TRBJ2-3; D gene ambiguous. This clonotype was sampled from a newborn girl in good health. This CDR3 is CASSPSLGITDTQYF. CDR3 coding DNA: TGTGCTAGCAGCCCCTCATTAGGAATCACAGATACGCAGTATTTT.